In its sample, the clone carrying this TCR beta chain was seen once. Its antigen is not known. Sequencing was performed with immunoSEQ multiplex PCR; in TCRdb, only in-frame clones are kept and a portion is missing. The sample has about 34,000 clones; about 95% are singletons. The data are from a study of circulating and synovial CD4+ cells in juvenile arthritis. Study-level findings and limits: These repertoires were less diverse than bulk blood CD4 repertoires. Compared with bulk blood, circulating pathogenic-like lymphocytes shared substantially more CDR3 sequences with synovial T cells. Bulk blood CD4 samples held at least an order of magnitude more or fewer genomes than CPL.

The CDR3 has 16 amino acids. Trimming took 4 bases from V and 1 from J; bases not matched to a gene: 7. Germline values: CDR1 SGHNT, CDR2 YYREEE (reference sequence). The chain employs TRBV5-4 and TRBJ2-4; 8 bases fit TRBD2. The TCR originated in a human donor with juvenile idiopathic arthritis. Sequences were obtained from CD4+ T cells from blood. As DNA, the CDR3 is TGTGCCAGCAGCGATTCGGGGGGGCGGGCCAAAAACATTCAGTACTTC. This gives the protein CASSDSGGRAKNIQYF.